The sequence of this T cell receptor (beta chain) was determined in a study of blood T cell repertoires in COVID-19. Whole-study context: PBMCs, B-cell-depleted T cells, or T cells provided the cDNA or gDNA that made up the material.

The assay was immunoSEQ multiplex PCR, and TCRdb's table has in-frame clones only and misses some. There are about 59,000 clones in the sample; less than 75% occur only once, and 14% lies in the top ten. The length of the CDR3 is 13 residues. V lost 10 bases, J lost 8 bases, and 7 bases stayed unmatched. Germline CDR1 is SGHRS and CDR2 is YFSETQ. This clone turned up a few times. The sequence derives from a woman aged 65 to 85 with acute or convalescent COVID-19. The sequencing input was peripheral blood. V usage is TRBV5-1 and J usage is TRBJ1-4; 11 nucleotides line up with TRBD1. The CDR3, as DNA: TGCGCCTCGGGGACAGGGGGAAGGGAAAAACTGTTTTTT. Translating it yields CASGTGGREKLFF.